Detailed here is one T cell receptor beta chain. This entry belongs to a study of blood T cell repertoires in COVID-19. Trimming took 2 bases from V and 9 from J; bases not matched to a gene: 3. The germline V gene encodes CDR1 SGHRS and CDR2 YFSETQ. CDR3 length: 13 amino acids. The authors' processing: The authors estimated nucleated cell counts from reference gene primer amplification. The protocol was immunoSEQ multiplex PCR, while the TCRdb copy is restricted to in-frame clones and leaves out a portion. From that table come the V and J calls and clone size; the DNA was used to work out D and trimming. The table records under 70,000 clones, about 90% of them present only once.

The clonotype originates from a man aged 55-75 years with active COVID-19. The V gene is TRBV5-1, the J gene TRBJ2-1; TRBD2 matches at 9 bases. The sample comprised peripheral blood. The CDR3 is CASSFRRGGEQFF. CDR3 nucleotide sequence: TGCGCCAGCAGCTTCAGGCGGGGGGGTGAGCAGTTCTTC. Together with reference TRBV5-1 and TRBJ2-1, the CDR3 gives the full variable domain: KAGVTQTPRYLIKTRGQQVTLSCSPISGHRSVSWYQQTPGQGLQFLFEYFSETQRNKGNFPGRFSGRQFSNSRSEMNVSTLELGDSALYLCASSFRRGGEQFFGPGTRLTVL.